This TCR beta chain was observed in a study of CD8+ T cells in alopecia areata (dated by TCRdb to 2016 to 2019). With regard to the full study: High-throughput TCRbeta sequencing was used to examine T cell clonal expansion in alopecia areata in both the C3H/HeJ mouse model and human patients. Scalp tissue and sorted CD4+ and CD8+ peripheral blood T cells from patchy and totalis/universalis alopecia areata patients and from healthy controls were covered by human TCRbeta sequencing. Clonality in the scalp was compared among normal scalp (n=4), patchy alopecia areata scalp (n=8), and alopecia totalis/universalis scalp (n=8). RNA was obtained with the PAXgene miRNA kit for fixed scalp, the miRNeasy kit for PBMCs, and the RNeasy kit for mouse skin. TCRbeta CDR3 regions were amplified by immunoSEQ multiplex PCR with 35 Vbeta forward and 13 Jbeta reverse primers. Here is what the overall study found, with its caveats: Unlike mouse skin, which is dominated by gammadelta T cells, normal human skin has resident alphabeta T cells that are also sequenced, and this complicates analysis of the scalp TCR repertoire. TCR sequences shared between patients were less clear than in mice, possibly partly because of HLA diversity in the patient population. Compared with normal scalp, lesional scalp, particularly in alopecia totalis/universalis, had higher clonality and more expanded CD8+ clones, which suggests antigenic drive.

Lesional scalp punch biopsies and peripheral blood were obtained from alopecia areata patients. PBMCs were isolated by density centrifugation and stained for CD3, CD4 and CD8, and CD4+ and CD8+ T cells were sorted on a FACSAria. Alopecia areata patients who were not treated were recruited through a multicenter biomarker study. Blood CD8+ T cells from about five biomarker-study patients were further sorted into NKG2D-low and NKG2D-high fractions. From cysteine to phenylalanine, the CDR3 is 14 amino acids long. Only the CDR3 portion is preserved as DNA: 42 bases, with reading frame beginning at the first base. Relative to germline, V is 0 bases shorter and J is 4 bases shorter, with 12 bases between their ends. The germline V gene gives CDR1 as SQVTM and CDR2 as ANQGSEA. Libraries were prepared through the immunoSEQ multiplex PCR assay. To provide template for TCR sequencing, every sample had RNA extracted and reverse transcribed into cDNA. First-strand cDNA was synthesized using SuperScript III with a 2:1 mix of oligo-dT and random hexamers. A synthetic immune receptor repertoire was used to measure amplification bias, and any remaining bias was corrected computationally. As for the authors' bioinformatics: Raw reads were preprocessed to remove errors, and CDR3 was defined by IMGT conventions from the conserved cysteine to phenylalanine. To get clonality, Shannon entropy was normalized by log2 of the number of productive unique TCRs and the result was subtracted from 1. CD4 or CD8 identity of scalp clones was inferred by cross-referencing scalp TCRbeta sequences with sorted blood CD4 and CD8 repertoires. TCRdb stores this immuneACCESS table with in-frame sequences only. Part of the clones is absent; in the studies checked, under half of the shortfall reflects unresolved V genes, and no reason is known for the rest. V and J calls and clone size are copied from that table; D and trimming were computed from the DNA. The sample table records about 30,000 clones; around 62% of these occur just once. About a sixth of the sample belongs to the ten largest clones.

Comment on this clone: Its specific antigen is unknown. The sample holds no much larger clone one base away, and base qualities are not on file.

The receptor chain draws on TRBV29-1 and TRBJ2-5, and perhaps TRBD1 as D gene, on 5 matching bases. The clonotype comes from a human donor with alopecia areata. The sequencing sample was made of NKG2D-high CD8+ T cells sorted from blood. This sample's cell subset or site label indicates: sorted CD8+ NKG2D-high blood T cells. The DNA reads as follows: TGCAGCGTTGAAGAGGGGCTTAAACGAGAGACCCAGTACTTC. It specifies CSVEEGLKRETQYF.